A single sample gave rise to the 13 T cell receptor beta chains below, sequenced in a study of technical replicates of blood from a few donors. Some clones are missing from TCRdb's copy, which holds only in-frame ones; the method was immunoSEQ multiplex PCR. The sample has some 69,000 clones, approximately 88% seen once. Material for sequencing was PBMCs. Every receptor here comes from a human donor in good health. Some clones in this sample may be carry-over from other donors' samples.

The chain carries TRBV4-3 and TRBJ2-2, with TRBD2 identical over 8 bases. The CDR3 totals 14 residues. V shed 0 bases and J 6 bases; nucleotides not matched to a gene: 0. Germline loops: CDR1 LGHNA, CDR2 YSLEER. The CDR3 bases are TGCGCCAGCAGCCAAGACGGGGGGGCCGGGGAGCTGTTTTTT. Protein sequence: CASSQDGGAGELFF.

CDR3 sequence: CASSVGTSAEGGQYF. Written as DNA, the CDR3 is TGTGCCAGCAGCGTAGGGACTAGCGCAGAGGGCGGGCAGTACTTC. The rearrangement uses TRBV9 and TRBJ2-7; 9 bases align to TRBD2. From germline, CDR1 is SGDLS and CDR2 YYNGEE. CDR3 length: 15 amino acids. V trimming: 0 bases; J trimming: 9 bases; junction bases outside the gene matches: 10.

This sequence joins TRBV11-2 and TRBJ1-1; unclear D gene. The V end was cut by 0 bases, the J end by 4 bases, with 6 bases between. CDR3 size: 13 residues. Germline V gene data show CDR1 as SGHAT and CDR2 as FQNNGV. The CDR3 protein is CASSLDGITEAFF. In DNA, the CDR3 is TGTGCCAGCAGCTTAGACGGTATCACTGAAGCTTTCTTT.

This sequence joins TRBV10-3 and TRBJ1-5; D gene unclear. Germline V lookup: CDR1 ENHRY, CDR2 SYGVKD. This CDR3 contains 13 residues. V lost 1 base and J lost 4, with 5 bases in between. The CDR3, as DNA: TGTGCCATCAGTGAGTTCAGAAATCAGCCCCAGCATTTT. Translated: CAISEFRNQPQHF.

The chain carries TRBV15 and TRBJ2-6, with a tentative D call TRBD2 (5 bases). CDR3 length equals 18 residues. From germline, CDR1 is LNHNV and CDR2 YYDKDF (reference sequence). Trimming took off 0 bases at V and 0 bases at J, with 12 bases between the two ends. As DNA, the CDR3 is TGTGCCACCAGCAGAGACGGACTCTGGGGCTCTGGGGCCAACGTCCTGACTTTC. Amino acid sequence: CATSRDGLWGSGANVLTF.

The chain employs TRBV5-1 and TRBJ2-1; 7 bases fit TRBD1. Germline CDR1 reads SGHRS; CDR2 reads YFSETQ. J was trimmed by 1 base and V by 0 bases; bases with no gene match: 1. The CDR3 spans 15 residues. CDR3 region: CASSLEGASYNEQFF. CDR3 DNA: TGCGCCAGCAGCTTGGAGGGGGCGTCCTACAATGAGCAGTTCTTC. Looking up the rest from reference TRBV5-1 and TRBJ2-1 gives the full variable domain: KAGVTQTPRYLIKTRGQQVTLSCSPISGHRSVSWYQQTPGQGLQFLFEYFSETQRNKGNFPGRFSGRQFSNSRSEMNVSTLELGDSALYLCASSLEGASYNEQFFGPGTRLTVL.

As DNA, the CDR3 is TGTGCCAGCAGCTTAGAAACAGGGGTTGGGAATGAGCAGTTCTTC. This gives the protein CASSLETGVGNEQFF. The chain joins TRBV11-3 to TRBJ2-1, with TRBD1 identical over 7 bases. Germline CDR1 SGHNT, CDR2 YENEEA. The CDR3 has 15 residues. The trim removed 0 bases at V and 7 bases at J, leaving 6 bases unmatched.

The CDR3 coding sequence is TGTGCCAGCAGCTCTTCCCCCTTTGAGCAGTTCTTC. Amino acid sequence: CASSSSPFEQFF. The V call is TRBV7-2, the J call TRBJ2-1, with no clear D. Germline assignment: CDR1 SGHTA and CDR2 FQGNSA. The CDR3 contains 12 residues. V was trimmed by 4 bases and J by 9 bases, leaving 10 bases between them. Full variable domain (missing parts from reference TRBV7-2 and TRBJ2-1): GAGVSQSPSNKVTEKGKDVELRCDPISGHTALYWYRQSLGQGLEFLIYFQGNSAPDKSGLPSDRFSAERTGGSVSTLTIQRTQQEDSAVYLCASSSSPFEQFFGPGTRLTVL.

V gene TRBV6-5 combines with J gene TRBJ2-3; no firm D call. The CDR3 sequence is 15 residues long. V was trimmed by 0 bases and J by 2 bases, leaving 9 bases between them. Germline V CDR1 and CDR2: MNHEY, SVGAGI. This CDR3 reads CASSYSSPDTDTQYF. The CDR3 DNA sequence: TGTGCCAGCAGTTACTCGAGTCCTGACACAGATACGCAGTATTTT.

V gene TRBV15 combines with J gene TRBJ1-4, with TRBD1 identical over 10 bases. Germline V gene sequence: CDR1 LNHNV, CDR2 YYDKDF (reference sequence). The trim removed 2 bases at V and 5 bases at J, leaving 5 bases unmatched. The CDR3 totals 16 residues. The CDR3: CATSRKRDRGNEKLFF. The CDR3 DNA is TGTGCCACCAGCAGAAAGAGGGACAGGGGAAATGAAAAACTGTTTTTT.

The chain recombines TRBV25-1 with TRBJ1-5; D unclear. Per the germline V gene, CDR1 is MGHDK and CDR2 is SYGVNS. V was pared by 3 bases and J by 0 bases, with 6 bases between. This CDR3 comprises 14 residues. CDR3 in DNA: TGTGCCAGCAGTGACAGGAATAGCAATCAGCCCCAGCATTTT. Amino acid sequence: CASSDRNSNQPQHF.

The chain is built from TRBV9 and TRBJ2-3; 8 bases map to TRBD2. V lost 3 bases and J lost 2; bases outside the gene matches: 8. Germline CDR1 SGDLS, CDR2 YYNGEE. This CDR3 is 16 amino acids long. DNA for the CDR3: TGTGCCAGCAGCGCATTAGCGGGATGGGACACAGATACGCAGTATTTT. As protein: CASSALAGWDTDTQYF.

The gene calls are TRBV7-2 and TRBJ1-1; TRBD1 is a possible D gene (6 bases). In germline, CDR1 is SGHTA, CDR2 FQGNSA. This CDR3 has 15 amino acids. V was cut by 5 bases and J by 4 bases, with 17 bases left in between. In nucleotides, the CDR3 is TGTGCCAGCAGCCTAGGGGTCGGCAGGGGCACTGAAGCTTTCTTT. Its translation is CASSLGVGRGTEAFF.